This T cell receptor (beta chain) was captured by sequencing in a study of cytomegalovirus exposure and HLA in healthy donors. Regarding the study as a whole: No immune exposure information besides CMV serostatus was available.

With 7 bases clipped from V and 5 bases from J, the junction kept 6 bases outside the gene matches. The CDR3 has 13 amino acids. The germline CDR1 and CDR2 sequences are SGHTA and FQGTGA. As concerns this clone: Its antigen is unknown.

Amplification used 60 Vbeta primers and 13 Jbeta primers. Clones were read by immunoSEQ multiplex PCR, and TCRdb kept only the in-frame ones, dropping some. The sample table sets out under 150,000 clones. The TCR originated in a woman aged 55-70 years in good health and CMV-seronegative. The V gene is TRBV7-3, the J gene TRBJ2-5, with TRBD2 matching 8 bases. Sequencing used PBMCs. The DNA for the CDR3 is TGTGCCAGCACCCCGGGACTAGGGGAGACCCAGTACTTC. Its translation: CASTPGLGETQYF.